The clone carrying this TCR beta chain counts as medium-sized. Its specificity is unknown. The authors built TCR beta libraries using iRepertoire HTBI primers and Arm-PCR of CDR3 regions. TCRdb redid the calling of the multiplex PCR reads with MiXCR, one entry per CDR3 protein. The data contain around 400,000 distinct CDR3 sequences, roughly 15% of them singletons. Documented time point: newly diagnosed GD, antithyroid drugs for less than 3 months. Making the TCR library involved RNA that had been extracted from PBMCs. The sample originates from a study of regulatory T cells in long-lasting Graves disease. Study results and caveats: Accuracy could have been hurt by small sample size. Newly diagnosed patients shared 1,000 or so public clonotypes; persistent patients shared around 2,500.

Separately, the same data were catalogued under a study of T cells in Graves' hyperthyroidism and ophthalmopathy.

The TCR originated in a woman aged 40 to 49 with Graves disease. The material sequenced was peripheral blood mononuclear cells (PBMCs), taken at new diagnosis, from a patient treated with antithyroid drugs.

The CDR3: CASSFIGTDTQYF. The CDR3, as DNA: TGTGCCAGCAGTTTCATAGGCACAGATACGCAGTATTTT. The chain couples TRBV27 to TRBJ2-3; the D is unclear. CDR1 is MNHEY, CDR2 SMNVEV, per germline (reference sequence). The CDR3 is made up of 13 amino acids. Trimming took 3 bases from V and 1 from J, leaving 5 bases between them.